This TCR beta chain is from a study of cytomegalovirus exposure and HLA in healthy donors. PCR primers comprised 60 Vbeta and 13 Jbeta primers. Measured with immunoSEQ multiplex PCR; TCRdb has only the in-frame clones, and not every one. This sample has 120,000 or so clones, with about 83% found just once. From germline, CDR1 is GTSNPN and CDR2 SVGIG (reference sequence). The CDR3 runs 13 residues. Losses at the gene ends were 1 base for V and 6 bases for J; bases not matched to a gene: 3. The sample taken for sequencing was PBMCs. This chain links TRBV30 with TRBJ1-5, with 7 bases matching TRBD1. This clonotype was obtained from a man aged 25-45 years in good health and CMV-seronegative. The CDR3 loop is CAWSEGAGQPQHF. The CDR3 bases are TGTGCCTGGAGTGAGGGGGCCGGTCAGCCCCAGCATTTT.